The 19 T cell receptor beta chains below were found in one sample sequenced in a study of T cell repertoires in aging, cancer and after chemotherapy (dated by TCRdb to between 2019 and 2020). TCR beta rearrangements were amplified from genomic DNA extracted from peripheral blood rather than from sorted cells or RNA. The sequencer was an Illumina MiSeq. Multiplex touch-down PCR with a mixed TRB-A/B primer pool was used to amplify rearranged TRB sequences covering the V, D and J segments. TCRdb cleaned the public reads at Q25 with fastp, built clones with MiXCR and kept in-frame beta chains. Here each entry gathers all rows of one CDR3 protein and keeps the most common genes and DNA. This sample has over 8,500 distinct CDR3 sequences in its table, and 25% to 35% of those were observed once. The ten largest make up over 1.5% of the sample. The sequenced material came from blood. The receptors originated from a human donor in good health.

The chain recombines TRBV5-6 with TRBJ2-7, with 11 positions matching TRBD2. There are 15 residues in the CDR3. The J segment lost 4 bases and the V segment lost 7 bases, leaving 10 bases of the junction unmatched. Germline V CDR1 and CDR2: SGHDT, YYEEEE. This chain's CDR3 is CASSPLAGGVYEQYF. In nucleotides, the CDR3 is TGTGCCAGCTCCCCTCTAGCGGGAGGAGTATACGAGCAGTACTTC.

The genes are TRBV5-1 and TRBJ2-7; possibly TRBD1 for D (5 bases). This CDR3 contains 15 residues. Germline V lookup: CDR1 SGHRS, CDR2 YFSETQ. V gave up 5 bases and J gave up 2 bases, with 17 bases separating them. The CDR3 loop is CASRPTPTATYEQYF. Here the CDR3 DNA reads TGCGCCAGCAGGCCGACTCCGACAGCCACCTACGAGCAGTACTTC.

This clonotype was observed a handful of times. The CDR3 reads CASTPRENTGELFF. CDR3 nucleotide sequence: TGTGCCAGCACCCCCCGAGAGAACACCGGGGAGCTGTTTTTT. V gene TRBV28 combines with J gene TRBJ2-2; no reliable D call. Trimming shortened V by 7 bases and J by 1 base, and 10 bases separated the two germline ends. The CDR3 contains 14 residues. Germline loops: CDR1 MDHEN, CDR2 SYDVKM.

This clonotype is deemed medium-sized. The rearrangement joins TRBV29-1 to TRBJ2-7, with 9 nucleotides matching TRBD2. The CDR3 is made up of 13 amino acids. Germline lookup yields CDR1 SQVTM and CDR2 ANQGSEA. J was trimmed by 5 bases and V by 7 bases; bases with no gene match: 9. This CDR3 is CSAEGLAGNEQYF. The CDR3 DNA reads TGCAGCGCCGAGGGACTAGCAGGTAACGAGCAGTACTTC.

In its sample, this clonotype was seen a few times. DNA for the CDR3: TGTGCCAGCTCACCACCCGGCGAAGGGAGCTACACCTTC. The encoded protein is CASSPPGEGSYTF. This chain links TRBV18 with TRBJ1-2, with D unresolved. CDR1 KGHSH and CDR2 LQKENI come from the germline V gene. V lost 0 bases and J lost 9, with 11 bases in between. CDR3 length: 13 residues. Full variable domain (remainder filled in from reference TRBV18 and TRBJ1-2): NAGVMQNPRHLVRRRGQEARLRCSPMKGHSHVYWYRQLPEEGLKFMVYLQKENIIDESGMPKERFSAEFPKEGPSILRIQQVVRGDSAAYFCASSPPGEGSYTFGSGTRLTVV.

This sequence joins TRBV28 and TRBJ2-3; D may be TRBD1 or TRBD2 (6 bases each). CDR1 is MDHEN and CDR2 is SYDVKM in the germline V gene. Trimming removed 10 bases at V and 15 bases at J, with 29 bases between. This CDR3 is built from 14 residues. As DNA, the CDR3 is TGTGCCACCCTAGGGGGGATGGGCGCTATCTACGGATATTTT. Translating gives CATLGGMGAIYGYF.

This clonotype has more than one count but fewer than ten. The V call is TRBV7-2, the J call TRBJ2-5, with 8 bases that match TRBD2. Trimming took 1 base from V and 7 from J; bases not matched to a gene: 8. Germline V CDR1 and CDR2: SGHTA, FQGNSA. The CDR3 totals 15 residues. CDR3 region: CASSLELAASRTQYF. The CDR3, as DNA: TGTGCCAGCAGCTTAGAACTAGCGGCCTCCAGGACCCAGTACTTC. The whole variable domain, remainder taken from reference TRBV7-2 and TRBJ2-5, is GAGVSQSPSNKVTEKGKDVELRCDPISGHTALYWYRQSLGQGLEFLIYFQGNSAPDKSGLPSDRFSAERTGGSVSTLTIQRTQQEDSAVYLCASSLELAASRTQYFGPGTRLLVL.

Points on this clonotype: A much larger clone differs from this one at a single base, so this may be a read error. The CDR3 is CASRHGQLISYEQYF. CDR3 nucleotides: TGTGCCAGCAGACATGGACAGCTCATCTCCTACGAGCAGTACTTC. The chain is built from TRBV12-3 or TRBV12-4 and TRBJ2-7; the D gene is possibly TRBD1 (6 bases). Trimming cost V 6 bases and J 0 bases, with 15 bases left between them. There are 15 residues in the CDR3.

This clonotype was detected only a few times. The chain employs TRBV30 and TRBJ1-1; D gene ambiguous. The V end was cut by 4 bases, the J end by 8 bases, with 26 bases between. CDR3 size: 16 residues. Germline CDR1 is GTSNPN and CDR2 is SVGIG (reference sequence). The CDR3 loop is CAWISDQAGKRIEAFF. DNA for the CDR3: TGTGCCTGGATCTCCGACCAGGCAGGAAAACGAATAGAAGCTTTCTTT.

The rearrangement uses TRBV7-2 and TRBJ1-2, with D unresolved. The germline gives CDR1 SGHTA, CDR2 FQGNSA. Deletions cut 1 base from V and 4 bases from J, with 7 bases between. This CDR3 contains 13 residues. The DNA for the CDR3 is TGTGCCAGCAGCTTAGGAGGGTTCTATGGCTACACCTTC. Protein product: CASSLGGFYGYTF.

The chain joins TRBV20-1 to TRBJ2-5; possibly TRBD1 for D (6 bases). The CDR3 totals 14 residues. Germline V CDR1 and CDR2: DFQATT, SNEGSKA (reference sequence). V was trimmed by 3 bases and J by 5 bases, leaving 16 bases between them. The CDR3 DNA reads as TGCAGTGCTAGTCGTGGGGGCAGGTTTGAGACCCAGTACTTC. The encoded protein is CSASRGGRFETQYF.

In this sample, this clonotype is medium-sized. The CDR3 region is CASSYAPEYNSPLHF. The CDR3 nucleotides read TGTGCCAGCAGTTACGCTCCGGAATATAATTCACCCCTCCACTTT. This chain links TRBV6-5 with TRBJ1-6; D is unclear. The CDR3 has 15 amino acids. V lost 2 bases, J lost 4 bases, and 9 bases lay in between. Germline assignment: CDR1 MNHEY and CDR2 SVGAGI.

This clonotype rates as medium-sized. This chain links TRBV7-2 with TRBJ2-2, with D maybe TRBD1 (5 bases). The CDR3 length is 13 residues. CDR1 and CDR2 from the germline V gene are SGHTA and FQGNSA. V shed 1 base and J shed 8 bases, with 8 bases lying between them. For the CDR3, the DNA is TGTGCCAGCAGCTTAGGTGGGGCAGGGGAGCTGTTTTTT. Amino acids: CASSLGGAGELFF.

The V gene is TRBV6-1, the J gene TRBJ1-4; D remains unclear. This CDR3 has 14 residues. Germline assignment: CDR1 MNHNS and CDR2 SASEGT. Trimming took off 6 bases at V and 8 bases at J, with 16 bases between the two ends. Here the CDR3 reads CASREGGIWEKLFF. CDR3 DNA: TGTGCCAGCAGGGAGGGTGGGATCTGGGAAAAACTGTTTTTT.

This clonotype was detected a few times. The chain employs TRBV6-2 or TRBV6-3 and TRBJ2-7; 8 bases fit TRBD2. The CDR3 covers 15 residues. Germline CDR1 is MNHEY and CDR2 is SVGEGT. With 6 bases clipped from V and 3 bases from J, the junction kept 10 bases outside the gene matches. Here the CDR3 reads CASRRLASGHYEQYF. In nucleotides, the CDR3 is TGTGCCAGCAGACGGCTGGCTAGCGGGCACTACGAGCAGTACTTC.

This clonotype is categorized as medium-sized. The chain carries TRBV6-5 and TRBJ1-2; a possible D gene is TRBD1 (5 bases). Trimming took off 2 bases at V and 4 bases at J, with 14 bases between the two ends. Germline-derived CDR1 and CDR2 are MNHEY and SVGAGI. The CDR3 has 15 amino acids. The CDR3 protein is CASSYRDRGGYGYTF. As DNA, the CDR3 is TGTGCCAGCAGTTACAGGGATCGGGGGGGCTATGGCTACACCTTC.

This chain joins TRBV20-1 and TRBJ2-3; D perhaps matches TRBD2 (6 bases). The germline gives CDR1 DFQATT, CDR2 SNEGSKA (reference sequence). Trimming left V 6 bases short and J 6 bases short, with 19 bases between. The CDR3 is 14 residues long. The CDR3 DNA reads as TGCAGTGCCATGGCAAGTGAGGAGGGGGATACGCAGTATTTT. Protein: CSAMASEEGDTQYF.

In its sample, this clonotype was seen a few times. The CDR3 bases are TGTGCCAGCTGGGGGAACTATGGCTACACCTTC. It translates to CASWGNYGYTF. The V call is TRBV12-3 or TRBV12-4, the J call TRBJ1-2; a possible D gene is TRBD1 (5 bases). This CDR3 has 11 amino acids. Deletions cut 8 bases from V and 2 bases from J, with 6 bases between.

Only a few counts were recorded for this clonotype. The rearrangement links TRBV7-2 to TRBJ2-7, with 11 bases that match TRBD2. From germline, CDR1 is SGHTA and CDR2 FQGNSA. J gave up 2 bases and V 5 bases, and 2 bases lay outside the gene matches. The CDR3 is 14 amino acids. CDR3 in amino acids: CASSRLAGTYEQYF. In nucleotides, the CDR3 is TGTGCCAGCAGCAGACTAGCGGGAACCTACGAGCAGTACTTC. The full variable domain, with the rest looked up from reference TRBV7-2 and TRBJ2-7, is GAGVSQSPSNKVTEKGKDVELRCDPISGHTALYWYRQSLGQGLEFLIYFQGNSAPDKSGLPSDRFSAERTGGSVSTLTIQRTQQEDSAVYLCASSRLAGTYEQYFGPGTRLTVT.